Following are 6 T cell receptor beta chains from one sample sequenced in a study of T cells in Graves' hyperthyroidism and ophthalmopathy. Using RNA transcripts as the source, TCR beta CDR3 regions were amplified. Initially, a first-round RT-PCR of the TCR CDR3 employed the HTBI primer set. Using its own MiXCR run on the multiplex PCR reads, TCRdb lists one record per CDR3 protein. The repertoire has about 620,000 distinct CDR3 sequences, around 15% of them found once; the top ten carry over 3.5%. Sequencing was carried out using blood. The receptors come from a young woman with Graves' hyperthyroidism.

This clonotype came up many times. The genes are TRBV24-1 and TRBJ2-5; 8 bases fit TRBD1. This CDR3 has 15 amino acids. CDR1 is KGHDR, CDR2 SFDVKD, per germline. The J segment lost 2 bases and the V segment lost 10 bases, leaving 11 bases of the junction unmatched. The CDR3 sequence is CATARGTGYQETQYF. The CDR3 DNA is TGTGCCACAGCAAGAGGGACAGGCTATCAAGAGACCCAGTACTTC.

A few counts support this clonotype. The chain has TRBV20-1 and TRBJ1-2; no firm D call. The germline gives CDR1 DFQATT, CDR2 SNEGSKA (reference sequence). This CDR3 is built from 11 residues. V lost 4 bases and J lost 5, with 8 bases in between. The CDR3 loop reads CSAIILYGYTF. The DNA for the CDR3 is TGCAGTGCTATTATATTATATGGCTACACCTTC.

This clonotype came up many times. CDR3 nucleotides: TGTGCCAGCAGTCAGCGCGGGACCCCAAGGAGTGAAGCTTTCTTT. Translation: CASSQRGTPRSEAFF. This sequence joins TRBV6-1 and TRBJ1-1; D is perhaps TRBD1 (5 bases). The CDR3 is 15 residues long. V was trimmed by 5 bases and J by 7 bases, leaving 20 bases between them. CDR1 and CDR2 (germline): MNHNS, SASEGT.

This clonotype was detected many times. The genes are TRBV7-9 and TRBJ2-7, with 10 bases that match TRBD2. This CDR3 spans 15 amino acids. The V and J ends lost 1 base and 7 bases, in that order; junction bases with no gene match: 7. The germline V gene encodes CDR1 SEHNR and CDR2 FQNEAQ (reference sequence). The CDR3 region has the DNA TGTGCCAGCAGCTTAGGGGCTAGCGGGAGATTAGAGCAGTACTTC. Its translation is CASSLGASGRLEQYF.

This clonotype was seen more than once but under ten times. The chain recombines TRBV18 with TRBJ2-7; D remains unclear. CDR1 KGHSH and CDR2 LQKENI come from the germline V gene. V was clipped by 5 bases and J by 1 base, with 18 bases between them. This CDR3 has 16 residues. The CDR3 loop is CASSKGREVASYEQYF. The CDR3, as DNA: TGTGCCAGCTCAAAAGGACGCGAGGTGGCATCCTACGAGCAGTACTTC.

This clonotype has a handful of counts. The chain couples TRBV5-1 to TRBJ2-6; the D gene is possibly TRBD2 (5 bases). The V end was cut by 4 bases, the J end by 0 bases, with 14 bases between. The germline V gene encodes CDR1 SGHRS and CDR2 YFSETQ. The CDR3 spans 17 residues. The CDR3 loop reads CASSQAAEGSGANVLTF. The CDR3 region has the DNA TGCGCCAGCAGCCAAGCGGCCGAAGGCTCTGGGGCCAACGTCCTGACTTTC.